This is a list of T cell receptor beta chains from one sample in a study of T cells in Graves' hyperthyroidism and ophthalmopathy. TCRdb redid the calling of the multiplex PCR reads with MiXCR, one entry per CDR3 protein. The sample lists hundreds of thousands of distinct CDR3 sequences; approximately 14% were seen once. Sequencing was performed on blood. The receptor source for this set is a woman under 30 with Graves' hyperthyroidism that later progressed to Graves' ophthalmopathy. The CDR3 runs from the conserved cysteine through the conserved F or W. Fields, in order: CDR3 DNA, CDR3 protein, V gene, J gene, clone size, D gene. A D gene is named only where the DNA matches it firmly. Only some rows state a clone size, as once, few, many or a class for expanded clones.

DNA: TGCGCCAGCAGCCTCCAGGAGGGGAACTCCTACGAGCAGTACTTC; CDR3: CASSLQEGNSYEQYF; V: TRBV4-3; J: TRBJ2-7; size: few; D: -
DNA: TGTGCCAGCAGTTTATCCCGTCCCACCGGGGAGCTGTTTTTT; CDR3: CASSLSRPTGELFF; V: TRBV27; J: TRBJ2-2; size: many; D: -
DNA: TGTGCCGGCCTAGCAGGGAGCGGGGTAGCTTTCTTT; CDR3: CAGLAGSGVAFF; V: TRBV28; J: TRBJ1-1; size: many; D: -
DNA: TGTGCCAGTTGGTCCGGGACTAGCGGGAGGCCCTCCTACGAGCAGTACTTC; CDR3: CASWSGTSGRPSYEQYF; V: TRBV2; J: TRBJ2-7; size: many; D: TRBD2
DNA: TGTGCCAGTAGTATTGAGAGACTAGCGACCAAAAACATTCAGTACTTC; CDR3: CASSIERLATKNIQYF; V: TRBV19; J: TRBJ2-4; size: -; D: TRBD2
DNA: TGTGCCAGCAGCTTAGTGGGCGTCGGGGAGCTGTTTTTT; CDR3: CASSLVGVGELFF; V: TRBV13; J: TRBJ2-2; size: many; D: -
DNA: TGTGCCAGCTCAAGGGGACTAGCGGGAGGCAATGAGCAGTTCTTC; CDR3: CASSRGLAGGNEQFF; V: TRBV18; J: TRBJ2-1; size: -; D: TRBD2
DNA: TGTGCCAGCAGCCGCAGCAGCCTCATCGGGTCCCGGCTCTTCGAAGATACGCAGTATTTT; CDR3: CASSRSSLIGSRLFEDTQYF; V: TRBV7-6; J: TRBJ2-3; size: -; D: -
DNA: TGTGCCAGCAGCCAAGGGAACAGCTACGAGCAGTACTTC; CDR3: CASSQGNSYEQYF; V: TRBV14; J: TRBJ2-7; size: few; D: -
DNA: TGTGCCAGCAGTCCCCAGGAGACCCAAGAGACCCAGTACTTC; CDR3: CASSPQETQETQYF; V: TRBV6-2/TRBV6-3; J: TRBJ2-5; size: -; D: -
DNA: TGTGCCAGCAACGTGGGAGGTACGTACAATGAGCAGTTCTTC; CDR3: CASNVGGTYNEQFF; V: TRBV6-2/TRBV6-3; J: TRBJ2-1; size: -; D: -
DNA: TGTGCCATCAGTGGTGAGGCAGATACGCAGTATTTT; CDR3: CAISGEADTQYF; V: TRBV10-3; J: TRBJ2-3; size: -; D: -
DNA: TGTGCCAGTAGTATTTTTTTCTCGCTCAATGAGCAGTTCTTC; CDR3: CASSIFFSLNEQFF; V: TRBV19; J: TRBJ2-1; size: -; D: -
DNA: TGTGCCAGCAGTCCCTGGGCAGAGACCCAGTACTTC; CDR3: CASSPWAETQYF; V: TRBV25-1; J: TRBJ2-5; size: once; D: -
DNA: TGTGCCAGCTCAAGCCCGGCGGGGACTGAAGCTTTCTTT; CDR3: CASSSPAGTEAFF; V: TRBV27; J: TRBJ1-1; size: many; D: -
DNA: TGCAGTGCTAGATGGGTCGCTGGACTAGCGGGAGCGCTCACAGATACGCAGTATTTT; CDR3: CSARWVAGLAGALTDTQYF; V: TRBV20-1; J: TRBJ2-3; size: many; D: TRBD2
DNA: TGCAGCGTTAGCTACCATAGGGGGAGCTCCTACAATGAGCAGTTCTTC; CDR3: CSVSYHRGSSYNEQFF; V: TRBV29-1; J: TRBJ2-1; size: -; D: -
DNA: TGTGCCAGCAGCCATGTGGGACAGGGAAAAACTGAAGCTTTCTTT; CDR3: CASSHVGQGKTEAFF; V: TRBV3-1; J: TRBJ1-1; size: few; D: TRBD1
DNA: TGCGCCAGCAGGACCCTTTTAGGGCGGGACCCGGCGGGTACGCAGTATTTT; CDR3: CASRTLLGRDPAGTQYF; V: TRBV5-1; J: TRBJ2-3; size: -; D: -
DNA: TGTGCCAGCTCACCACCGGTGGGCGGGAGGGCCTCCTACAATGAGCAGTTCTTC; CDR3: CASSPPVGGRASYNEQFF; V: TRBV18; J: TRBJ2-1; size: -; D: TRBD2
DNA: TGTGCCAGCAGTCCGAGCGACAGGGTAGATGGGTACGAGCAGTACTTC; CDR3: CASSPSDRVDGYEQYF; V: TRBV28; J: TRBJ2-7; size: many; D: TRBD1
DNA: TGTGCCAGCAGTGGGGACAGGATTCGCAATCAGCCCCAGCATTTT; CDR3: CASSGDRIRNQPQHF; V: TRBV28; J: TRBJ1-5; size: few; D: TRBD1
DNA: TGTGCCAGCAGTGAAATTAGGGGTTATAGCAATCAGCCCCAGCATTTT; CDR3: CASSEIRGYSNQPQHF; V: TRBV6-1; J: TRBJ1-5; size: many; D: -
DNA: TGTGCCAGCAGTAACAAACCCGAGACCCAGTACTTC; CDR3: CASSNKPETQYF; V: TRBV6-2/TRBV6-3; J: TRBJ2-5; size: few; D: -
DNA: TGCAGTGCTACCGGGACTAGCGGGAGGAGCTCCTACGAGCAGTACTTC; CDR3: CSATGTSGRSSYEQYF; V: TRBV20-1; J: TRBJ2-7; size: -; D: TRBD2
DNA: TGCAGTGCTAGAGATTTTCTGGGCAGGGAGAGAGATACGCAGTATTTT; CDR3: CSARDFLGRERDTQYF; V: TRBV20-1; J: TRBJ2-3; size: many; D: -
DNA: TGTGCCACCAGCAGAACGGACAGGGGGCCCAATCAGCCCCAGCATTTT; CDR3: CATSRTDRGPNQPQHF; V: TRBV15; J: TRBJ1-5; size: many; D: TRBD1
DNA: TGTGCCAGCAGTTTAGGACTAGAAGAATACTTC; CDR3: CASSLGLEEYF; V: TRBV12-3/TRBV12-4; J: TRBJ2-5; size: -; D: -
DNA: TGCAGTGCTAGAGGAGCGGTGACCTACAATGAGCAGTTCTTC; CDR3: CSARGAVTYNEQFF; V: TRBV20-1; J: TRBJ2-1; size: few; D: -
DNA: TGTGCCAGTAGTATAGATGGCAATCAGCCCCAGCATTTT; CDR3: CASSIDGNQPQHF; V: TRBV19; J: TRBJ1-5; size: few; D: -
DNA: TGCAGTGCAGATAGCGGAAAAGAGACCCAGTACTTC; CDR3: CSADSGKETQYF; V: TRBV20-1; J: TRBJ2-5; size: many; D: -
DNA: TGCGCCAGCAGCTCTCTACTAGCGGGAGGGCCTAGCACCGGGGAGCTGTTTTTT; CDR3: CASSSLLAGGPSTGELFF; V: TRBV5-1; J: TRBJ2-2; size: many; D: TRBD2
DNA: TGTGCCAGCAGTTTACCTCTTGGGACTAACCCTTACGAGCAGTACTTC; CDR3: CASSLPLGTNPYEQYF; V: TRBV28; J: TRBJ2-7; size: many; D: TRBD2
DNA: TGTGCCAGCAGCCAGGCGACAGGTTATAGTGAGCAGTTCTTC; CDR3: CASSQATGYSEQFF; V: TRBV3-1; J: TRBJ2-1; size: many; D: -
DNA: TGTGCCAGCAGCCCTTGGACCCGCGGGGATGAGCAGTTCTTC; CDR3: CASSPWTRGDEQFF; V: TRBV9; J: TRBJ2-1; size: -; D: -
DNA: TGTGCCACCAGCAGATCCGGGACAGGGGGGCTAGATACGCAGTATTTT; CDR3: CATSRSGTGGLDTQYF; V: TRBV15; J: TRBJ2-3; size: few; D: TRBD1
DNA: TGTGCCAGCAGCTCAAGGGGGCGCGGTCAAGAGACCCAGTACTTC; CDR3: CASSSRGRGQETQYF; V: TRBV11-2; J: TRBJ2-5; size: many; D: TRBD1
DNA: TGCGCCAGCAGCCAAGAAGGACTAGCGGGGTCTTGGGAGCAGTACTTC; CDR3: CASSQEGLAGSWEQYF; V: TRBV4-3; J: TRBJ2-7; size: -; D: TRBD2
DNA: TGTGCCAGCAGCTTCCAGACAGGGGGCGCAGAGACCCAGTACTTC; CDR3: CASSFQTGGAETQYF; V: TRBV7-2; J: TRBJ2-5; size: -; D: TRBD1
DNA: TGTGCCAGCAGCCCCCAAGGGGGGGATGGCTACACCTTC; CDR3: CASSPQGGDGYTF; V: TRBV3-1; J: TRBJ1-2; size: many; D: -
DNA: TGTGCCATCAGTGAGTCACCCAGAGACTATGGCTACACCTTC; CDR3: CAISESPRDYGYTF; V: TRBV10-3; J: TRBJ1-2; size: many; D: -
DNA: TGCAGTGCTAGTTGGAGCGGGCAGAGGTTGTATGGAGAGACCCGGTACTTC; CDR3: CSASWSGQRLYGETRYF; V: TRBV20-1; J: TRBJ2-5; size: -; D: -
DNA: TGTGCCAGCAGCCAAGCTGGCCGCCACGAGCAGTACTTC; CDR3: CASSQAGRHEQYF; V: TRBV3-1; J: TRBJ2-7; size: many; D: -
DNA: TGTGCCAGCAGCTTAGGAGACCGGAGGTGGTACTATGGCTACACCTTC; CDR3: CASSLGDRRWYYGYTF; V: TRBV7-2; J: TRBJ1-2; size: many; D: -
DNA: TGTGCCAGCAGTTTGCAGGGTGATCCTAATGAAAAACTGTTTTTT; CDR3: CASSLQGDPNEKLFF; V: TRBV28; J: TRBJ1-4; size: many; D: -